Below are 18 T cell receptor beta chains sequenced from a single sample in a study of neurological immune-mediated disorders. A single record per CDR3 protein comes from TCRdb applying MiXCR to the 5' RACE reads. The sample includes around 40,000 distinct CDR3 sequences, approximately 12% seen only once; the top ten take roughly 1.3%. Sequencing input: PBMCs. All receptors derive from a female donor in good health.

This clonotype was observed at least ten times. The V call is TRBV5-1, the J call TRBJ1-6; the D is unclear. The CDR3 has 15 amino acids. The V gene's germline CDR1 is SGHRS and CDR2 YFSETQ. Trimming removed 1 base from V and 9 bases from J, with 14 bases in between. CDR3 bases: TGCGCCAGCAGCTTGACCCGGAACGGAGGTTCACCCCTCCACTTT. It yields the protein CASSLTRNGGSPLHF.

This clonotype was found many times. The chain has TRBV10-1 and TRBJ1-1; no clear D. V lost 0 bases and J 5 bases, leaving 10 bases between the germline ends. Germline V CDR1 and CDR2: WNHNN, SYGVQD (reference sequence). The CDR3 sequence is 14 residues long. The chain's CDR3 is CASSESRVGTEAFF. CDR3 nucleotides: TGCGCCAGCAGTGAGTCACGGGTGGGGACTGAAGCTTTCTTT.

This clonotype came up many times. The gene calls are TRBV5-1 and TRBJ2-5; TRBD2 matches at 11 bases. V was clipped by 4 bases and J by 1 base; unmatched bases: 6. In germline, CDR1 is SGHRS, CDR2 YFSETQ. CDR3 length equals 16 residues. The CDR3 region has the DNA TGCGCCAGCAGCCACGGGACTAGCGGCATCCAAGAGACCCAGTACTTC. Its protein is CASSHGTSGIQETQYF. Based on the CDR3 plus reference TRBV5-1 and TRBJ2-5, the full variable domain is KAGVTQTPRYLIKTRGQQVTLSCSPISGHRSVSWYQQTPGQGLQFLFEYFSETQRNKGNFPGRFSGRQFSNSRSEMNVSTLELGDSALYLCASSHGTSGIQETQYFGPGTRLLVL.

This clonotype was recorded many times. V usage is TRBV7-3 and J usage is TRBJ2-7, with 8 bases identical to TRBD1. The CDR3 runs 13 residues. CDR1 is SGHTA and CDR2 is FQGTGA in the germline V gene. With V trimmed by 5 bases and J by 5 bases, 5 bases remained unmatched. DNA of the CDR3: TGTGCCAGCAGCGACAGGGGTGACCACGAGCAGTACTTC. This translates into CASSDRGDHEQYF.

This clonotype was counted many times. CDR3: CSARAREGKGNQPQHF. CDR3 sequence (DNA): TGCAGTGCTAGAGCTCGGGAGGGCAAGGGGAATCAGCCCCAGCATTTT. The J gene is TRBJ1-5, the V gene TRBV20-1; D may be TRBD1 (5 bases). Deletions cut 1 base from V and 4 bases from J, with 17 bases between. Germline CDR1 and CDR2: DFQATT and SNEGSKA (reference sequence). This CDR3 has 16 residues.

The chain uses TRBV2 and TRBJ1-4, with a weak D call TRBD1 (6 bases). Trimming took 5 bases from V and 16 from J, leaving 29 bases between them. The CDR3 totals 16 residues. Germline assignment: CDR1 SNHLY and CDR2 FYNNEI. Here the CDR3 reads CASSLRQVGVREKPFF. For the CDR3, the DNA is TGTGCCAGCAGTCTTAGACAGGTCGGTGTCCGTGAAAAGCCGTTTTTT.

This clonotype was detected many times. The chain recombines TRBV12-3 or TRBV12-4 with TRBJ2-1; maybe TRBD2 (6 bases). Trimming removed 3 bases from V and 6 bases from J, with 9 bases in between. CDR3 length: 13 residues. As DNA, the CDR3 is TGTGCCAGCAGTTTTACTAGCCCCAATGAGCAGTTCTTC. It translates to CASSFTSPNEQFF.

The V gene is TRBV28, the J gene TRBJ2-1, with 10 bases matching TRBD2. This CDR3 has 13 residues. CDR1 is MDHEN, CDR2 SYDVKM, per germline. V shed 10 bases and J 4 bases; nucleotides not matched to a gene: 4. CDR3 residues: CATLAGNYNEQFF. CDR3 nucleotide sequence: TGTGCCACACTAGCGGGAAATTACAATGAGCAGTTCTTC.

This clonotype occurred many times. The chain's CDR3 is CASSLEWTGYNEQFF. CDR3 coding DNA: TGTGCCAGCAGCTTAGAGTGGACAGGGTACAATGAGCAGTTCTTC. The chain links TRBV11-2 to TRBJ2-1; 8 bases align to TRBD1. Germline V gives CDR1 SGHAT, CDR2 FQNNGV. The CDR3 extends over 15 amino acids. After removal of 0 bases from V and 4 bases from J, the junction contained 2 bases not matched to a gene.

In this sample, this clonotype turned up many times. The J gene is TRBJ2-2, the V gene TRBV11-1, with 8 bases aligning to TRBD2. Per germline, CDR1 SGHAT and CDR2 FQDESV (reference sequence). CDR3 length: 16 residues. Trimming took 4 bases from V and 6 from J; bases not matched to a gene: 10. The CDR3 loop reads CASSSYPGLDAGELFF. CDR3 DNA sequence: TGTGCCAGCAGCTCCTATCCGGGACTAGACGCCGGGGAGCTGTTTTTT.

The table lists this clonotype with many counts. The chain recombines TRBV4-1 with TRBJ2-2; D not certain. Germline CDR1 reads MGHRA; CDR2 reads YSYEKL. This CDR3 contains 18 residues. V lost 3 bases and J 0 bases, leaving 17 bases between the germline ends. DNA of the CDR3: TGCGCCAGCAGCCAGACCTTAATGACTGGTACGAACACCGGGGAGCTGTTTTTT. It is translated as CASSQTLMTGTNTGELFF.

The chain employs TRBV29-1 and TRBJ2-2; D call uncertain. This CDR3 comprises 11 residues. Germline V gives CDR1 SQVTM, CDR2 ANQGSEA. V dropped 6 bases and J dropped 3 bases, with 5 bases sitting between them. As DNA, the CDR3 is TGCAGCGTCGGCGACACCGGGGAGCTGTTTTTT. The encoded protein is CSVGDTGELFF.

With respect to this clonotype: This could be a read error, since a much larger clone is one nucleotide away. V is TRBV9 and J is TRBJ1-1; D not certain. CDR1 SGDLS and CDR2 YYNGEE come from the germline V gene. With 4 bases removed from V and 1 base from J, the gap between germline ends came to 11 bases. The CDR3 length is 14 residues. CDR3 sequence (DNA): TGTGCCAGCAGCCCTTGCGTGGGGAACACTGAAGCTTTCTTT. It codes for CASSPCVGNTEAFF.

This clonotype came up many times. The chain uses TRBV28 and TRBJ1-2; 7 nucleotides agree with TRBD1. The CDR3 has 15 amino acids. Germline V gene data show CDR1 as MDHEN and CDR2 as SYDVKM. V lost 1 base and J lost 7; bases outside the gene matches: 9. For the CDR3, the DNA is TGTGCCAGCAGTTTATCAAGGGGGCAAGCTCGTGGCTACACCTTC. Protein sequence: CASSLSRGQARGYTF.

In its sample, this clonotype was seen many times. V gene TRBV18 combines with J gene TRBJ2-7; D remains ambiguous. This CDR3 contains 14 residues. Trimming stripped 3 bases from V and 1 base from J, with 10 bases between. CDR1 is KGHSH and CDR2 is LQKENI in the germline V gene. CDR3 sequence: CASSPMTKSYEQYF. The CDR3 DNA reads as TGTGCCAGCTCACCCATGACAAAATCCTACGAGCAGTACTTC. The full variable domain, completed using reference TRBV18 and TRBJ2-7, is NAGVMQNPRHLVRRRGQEARLRCSPMKGHSHVYWYRQLPEEGLKFMVYLQKENIIDESGMPKERFSAEFPKEGPSILRIQQVVRGDSAAYFCASSPMTKSYEQYFGPGTRLTVT.

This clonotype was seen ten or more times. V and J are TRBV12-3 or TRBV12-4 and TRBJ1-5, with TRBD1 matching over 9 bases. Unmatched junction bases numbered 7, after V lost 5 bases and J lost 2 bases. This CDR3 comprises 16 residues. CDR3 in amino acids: CASSPTGGRGNQPQHF. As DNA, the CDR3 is TGTGCCAGCAGTCCTACAGGGGGCCGAGGCAATCAGCCCCAGCATTTT.

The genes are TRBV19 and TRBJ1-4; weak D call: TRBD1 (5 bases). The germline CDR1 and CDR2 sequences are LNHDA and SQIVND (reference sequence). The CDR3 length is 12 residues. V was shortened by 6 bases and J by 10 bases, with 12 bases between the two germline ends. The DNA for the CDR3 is TGTGCCAGTAGAGGGGAGAACGGAAAACTGTTTTTT. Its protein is CASRGENGKLFF.

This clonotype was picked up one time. CDR3 amino acids: CASRGWDEQYF. CDR3 in DNA: TGTGCCAGCAGGGGGTGGGACGAGCAGTACTTC. V gene TRBV7-8 combines with J gene TRBJ2-7; D ambiguous. The CDR3 is 11 amino acids. The V gene's germline CDR1 is SGHVS and CDR2 FQNEAQ. Between the trimmed V and J ends, which lost 6 bases and 5 bases, there was a span of 8 bases. Full variable domain (rest looked up from reference TRBV7-8 and TRBJ2-7): GAGVSQSPRYKVAKRGQDVALRCDPISGHVSLFWYQQALGQGPEFLTYFQNEAQLDKSGLPSDRFFAERPEGSVSTLKIQRTQQEDSAVYLCASRGWDEQYFGPGTRLTVT.